This T cell receptor beta chain was profiled in a study of CD8 T cells in ankylosing spondylitis. The germline V and J ends were trimmed by 5 bases and 2 bases, with 11 bases remaining between them. The CDR3 is 14 residues long. The germline CDR1 and CDR2 sequences are KGHDR and SFDVKD. Overall study findings and caveats: With a CD8+ phenotype, disease-linked clones were relatively rare in peripheral blood. Blood from ankylosing spondylitis patients appeared to carry a characteristic roughly 8-variant TCR beta motif. Earlier literature documents some of the motif variants in reactive arthritis synovial fluid and blood. Reports say disease-linked clones showed up significantly more in matched ankylosing spondylitis synovial fluid.

As for this clonotype: What it binds is not known.

TCRdb itself ran the 5' RACE reads through MiXCR, one entry per CDR3 protein. The data hold some 840,000 distinct CDR3 sequences, with 12% observed a single time. The chain combines TRBV24-1 with TRBJ1-1; a weak D match, TRBD1 (5 bases). Sequences were obtained from blood, either unsorted or a sorted T cell fraction (not recorded which). This clonotype was sampled from a male donor with ankylosing spondylitis. The CDR3 loop is CATSGWGSNTEAFF. In DNA, the CDR3 is TGTGCCACCAGTGGTTGGGGGTCCAACACTGAAGCTTTCTTT.